This TCR beta chain came from a study of T cell repertoires in cytomegalovirus infection. One entry per CDR3 protein results from TCRdb running MiXCR on the reads. The sample lists about 740,000 distinct CDR3 sequences; about 33% were seen once. CDR1 and CDR2 from the germline V gene are MNHEY and SVGEGT. Trimming took 6 bases from V and 0 from J; bases not matched to a gene: 11. This CDR3 contains 16 residues. In its sample, this clonotype was seen a few times. What it binds is unknown. The rearrangement joins TRBV6-2 or TRBV6-3 to TRBJ2-7; 7 positions match TRBD1. This sample comprised cultured PBMCs, obtained from culture after CMV antigen stimulation. This TCR came from a human donor in good health (CMV status not recorded). Some clones in this sample may be carry-over from other donors' samples. Here the CDR3 reads CASSSNYRGDSYEQYF. CDR3 coding DNA: TGTGCCAGCAGCTCTAACTACAGGGGTGACTCCTACGAGCAGTACTTC.